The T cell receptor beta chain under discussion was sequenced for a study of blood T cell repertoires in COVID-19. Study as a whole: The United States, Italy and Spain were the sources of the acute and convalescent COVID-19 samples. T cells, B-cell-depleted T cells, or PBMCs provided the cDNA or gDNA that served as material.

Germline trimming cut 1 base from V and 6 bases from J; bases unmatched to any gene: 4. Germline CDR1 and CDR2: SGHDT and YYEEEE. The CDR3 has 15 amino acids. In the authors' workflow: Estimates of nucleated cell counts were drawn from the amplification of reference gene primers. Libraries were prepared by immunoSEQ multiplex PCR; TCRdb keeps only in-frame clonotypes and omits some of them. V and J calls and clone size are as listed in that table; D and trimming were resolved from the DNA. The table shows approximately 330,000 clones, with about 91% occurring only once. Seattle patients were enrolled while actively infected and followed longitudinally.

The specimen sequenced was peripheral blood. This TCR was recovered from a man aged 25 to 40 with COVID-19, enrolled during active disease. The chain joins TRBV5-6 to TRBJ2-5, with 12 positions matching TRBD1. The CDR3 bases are TGTGCCAGCAGCTTGAGGGACAGGGGGCGTCAGACCCAGTACTTC. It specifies CASSLRDRGRQTQYF.